The sequence of this T cell receptor (beta chain) was determined in a study of OX40 agonist ivuxolimab in advanced cancers. General study points: Both blood CD4+ and CD8+ T cells showed clonal growth by week 6 at 0.1 to 3.0 mg/kg.

This clone was picked up one time. As yet, its antigen is unknown. Using immunoSEQ multiplex PCR, the repertoire was profiled, and TCRdb retains in-frame clones only, with some absent. The profile shows 35,000 to 55,000 clones, about 94% of them singletons. There are 15 residues in the CDR3. Looked up from germline, CDR1 is SGHTA and CDR2 is FQGNSA. V was clipped by 6 bases and J by 2 bases, with 15 bases between them. V and J are TRBV7-2 and TRBJ2-3; D not resolved. The sequences come from CD4+ or CD8+ T cells sorted from blood, collected in a trial of the OX40 agonist ivuxolimab. The clonotype originates from an adult with an advanced solid tumor such as melanoma, head and neck, liver or kidney cancer. The CDR3 DNA reads as TGTGCCAGCAGTTTAATATCAGCGCTCACAGATACGCAGTATTTT. Residues: CASSLISALTDTQYF.